This T cell receptor (beta chain) was sequenced during a study of cytomegalovirus exposure and HLA in healthy donors. A word on this clone: What it recognizes is unknown.

General observations from the study: Researchers left out some V segments, among them TRBV6-2 and TRBV6-3, as indistinguishable.

Both 60 Vbeta primers and 13 Jbeta primers went into the PCR. Generated by immunoSEQ multiplex PCR, the TCRdb table keeps only in-frame clones and is missing some. The sample lists 180,000 or so clones; 80% to 90% were seen once. The germline V gene encodes CDR1 KGHSH and CDR2 LQKENI. This CDR3 region has 16 residues. V was pared by 4 bases and J by 2 bases, with 15 bases between. The chain links TRBV18 to TRBJ1-3, with D tentatively TRBD1 (6 bases). The TCR originated in a young man in good health and CMV-seropositive. Sequenced material: PBMCs. CDR3 sequence reads: CASSLLQGEAGNTIYF. The CDR3 DNA reads as TGTGCCAGCTCACTCCTACAGGGTGAGGCTGGAAACACCATATATTTT.